This T cell receptor beta chain emerged from a study of T-cell reconstitution after alpha-beta-depleted transplantation in children. For this clonotype: The target antigen is unknown.

Overall study findings and caveats: Reportedly, alpha-beta T cells present about two months post-transplant originated from several hundred expanded clones of graft origin. The authors attributed T-cell counts and diversity one year after transplant mostly to newly produced T cells.

CDR1 and CDR2 from the germline V gene are GTSNPN and SVGIG (reference sequence). This CDR3 is built from 14 residues. Germline trimming cut 0 bases from V and 6 bases from J; bases unmatched to any gene: 0. Researchers prepared the TCRbeta library using unique molecular identifiers, the study reports. MiXCR was run by TCRdb on the PCR reads, yielding one entry per CDR3 protein. This sample has roughly 100,000 distinct CDR3 sequences; approximately 6% occur once, and the top ten carry roughly 5.5%. V and J are TRBV30 and TRBJ2-2; 11 bases line up with TRBD2. The sequences come from PBMCs, mostly from graft donor cells, collected 60 days after TCRalphabeta/CD19-depleted stem cell transplant. The TCR comes from a female patient aged 2 to 10 who had a stem cell transplant for Fanconi anemia, so the T cells may come from the graft donor. In DNA, the CDR3 is TGTGCCTGGAGTGTACTAGCGGGAGCCGGGGAGCTGTTTTTT. Residues: CAWSVLAGAGELFF.